The 17 T cell receptor beta chains below were found in one sample sequenced in a study of graft-versus-host responses after intestinal transplantation. Their specific antigens are unknown. Sequencing used immunoSEQ multiplex PCR; TCRdb keeps in-frame clones, though not all of them. The sample includes 130,000 to 150,000 clones, around nine tenths of them seen just once. The sequenced sample was unstimulated CD4+ T cells sorted from spleen or lymph node cells, obtained before intestinal transplant. These receptors all come from a human donor who received an intestinal transplant.

The chain uses TRBV28 and TRBJ2-1, with TRBD1 matching over 7 bases. This CDR3 comprises 15 residues. Germline CDR1 reads MDHEN; CDR2 reads SYDVKM. V shed 7 bases, J shed 2 bases, and the junction held 8 bases outside the gene matches. The CDR3 region is CASNLPGGPYNEQFF. CDR3 nucleotides: TGTGCCAGCAACCTTCCAGGGGGACCCTACAATGAGCAGTTCTTC.

The chain combines TRBV11-2 with TRBJ2-1; D could derive from TRBD1 or TRBD2 (5 bases each). The V gene lost 5 bases and the J gene lost 10 bases, with 15 bases spanning the gap. The CDR3 length is 13 residues. CDR1 and CDR2 from the germline V gene are SGHAT and FQNNGV. CDR3 sequence: CASSPFRGHEQFF. The DNA of the CDR3 is TGTGCCAGCAGCCCCTTTCGGGGCCACGAGCAGTTCTTC.

V usage is TRBV7-2 and J usage is TRBJ2-1; TRBD1 aligns across 8 bases. The CDR3 has 16 amino acids. V was pared by 3 bases and J by 7 bases, with 11 bases of the junction left unmatched. Germline loops: CDR1 SGHTA, CDR2 FQGNSA. The CDR3 nucleotides are TGTGCCAGCAGCTTTAGAGGCCAGGGGGCGGGTAATGAGCAGTTCTTC. This translates into CASSFRGQGAGNEQFF. The full variable domain, with the rest looked up from reference TRBV7-2 and TRBJ2-1, is GAGVSQSPSNKVTEKGKDVELRCDPISGHTALYWYRQSLGQGLEFLIYFQGNSAPDKSGLPSDRFSAERTGGSVSTLTIQRTQQEDSAVYLCASSFRGQGAGNEQFFGPGTRLTVL.

The rearrangement uses TRBV10-1 and TRBJ1-5; possible D gene TRBD1, 5 bases. Trimming pared 4 bases from V and 5 bases from J, leaving 6 bases between. The length of the CDR3 is 12 residues. Germline V gene lookup returns CDR1 WNHNN and CDR2 SYGVQD (reference sequence). This chain's CDR3 is CASSGGDQPQHF. The CDR3 coding sequence is TGCGCCAGCAGTGGAGGGGATCAGCCCCAGCATTTT.

The CDR3 coding sequence is TGCGCCAGCAGCCTCAGGGGCGATGGAGAAGCTTTCTTT. Its protein is CASSLRGDGEAFF. The rearrangement uses TRBV5-1 and TRBJ1-1; D possibly corresponds to TRBD1 (6 bases). The CDR3 is made up of 13 amino acids. Trimming cost V 4 bases and J 8 bases, with 15 bases left between them. The germline CDR1 and CDR2 sequences are SGHRS and YFSETQ.

This clone has only one observation. This chain links TRBV18 with TRBJ2-1; D is perhaps TRBD2 (7 bases). V was cut by 0 bases and J by 6 bases, with 9 bases left in between. Germline V gives CDR1 KGHSH, CDR2 LQKENI. This CDR3 comprises 14 residues. The CDR3 coding sequence is TGTGCCAGCTCACCACCGGGAGGGGGCAATGAGCAGTTCTTC. Translating it yields CASSPPGGGNEQFF. The whole variable domain, remainder taken from reference TRBV18 and TRBJ2-1, is NAGVMQNPRHLVRRRGQEARLRCSPMKGHSHVYWYRQLPEEGLKFMVYLQKENIIDESGMPKERFSAEFPKEGPSILRIQQVVRGDSAAYFCASSPPGGGNEQFFGPGTRLTVL.

The chain carries TRBV6-5 and TRBJ1-1; 7 bases are a match to TRBD1. The CDR3 has 15 residues. The V gene end was trimmed by 4 bases and the J gene end by 7 bases; junction bases not matched to a gene: 12. The germline gives CDR1 MNHEY, CDR2 SVGAGI. CDR3 DNA: TGTGCCAGCAGTTCCGACAGGGACCTACTCAATGAAGCTTTCTTT. Translation gives CASSSDRDLLNEAFF.

This clone appeared a few times. This chain links TRBV25-1 with TRBJ1-3, with a weak D call TRBD1 (5 bases). This CDR3 region has 14 residues. The V gene's germline CDR1 is MGHDK and CDR2 SYGVNS. V was cut by 5 bases and J by 8 bases, with 16 bases left in between. The CDR3 sequence is CASSTGRLGDTIYF. The CDR3 DNA reads as TGTGCCAGCAGTACCGGACGTCTAGGGGACACCATATATTTT.

V gene TRBV25-1 combines with J gene TRBJ2-3, with D maybe TRBD1 (6 bases). Germline values: CDR1 MGHDK, CDR2 SYGVNS. This CDR3 is 13 amino acids long. The germline V and J ends were trimmed by 7 bases and 5 bases, with 13 bases remaining between them. The chain's CDR3 is CASTRIRGDTQYF. The CDR3 DNA follows: TGTGCCAGCACCCGAATCAGGGGAGATACGCAGTATTTT.

The J gene is TRBJ2-2, the V gene TRBV19; D is unclear. With 3 bases removed from V and 4 bases from J, the gap between germline ends came to 9 bases. Germline V gene sequence: CDR1 LNHDA, CDR2 SQIVND (reference sequence). This CDR3 region has 14 residues. CDR3 in DNA: TGTGCCAGTAGTATGGGCCAGCTCACCGGGGAGCTGTTTTTT. Translating it yields CASSMGQLTGELFF.

CDR3 coding DNA: TGTGCCAGCAGTCCCGGACTAGCGGGAAGTGGGAATGAGCAGTTCTTC. Protein: CASSPGLAGSGNEQFF. The V gene is TRBV28, the J gene TRBJ2-1; 12 positions match TRBD2. Germline lookup yields CDR1 MDHEN and CDR2 SYDVKM. The trim removed 5 bases at V and 7 bases at J, leaving 9 bases unmatched. This CDR3 region has 16 residues.

This clone was seen just once. CDR3 coding DNA: TGTGCCAGCTCAGCCTTGACAGGGGACCCCCACAATGAGCAGTTCTTC. This translates into CASSALTGDPHNEQFF. V gene TRBV18 combines with J gene TRBJ2-1; 8 bases fit TRBD1. Germline V gene data show CDR1 as KGHSH and CDR2 as LQKENI. The CDR3 consists of 16 residues. The V gene end was trimmed by 5 bases and the J gene end by 5 bases; junction bases not matched to a gene: 11. The complete variable domain, with remaining parts taken from reference TRBV18 and TRBJ2-1, reads NAGVMQNPRHLVRRRGQEARLRCSPMKGHSHVYWYRQLPEEGLKFMVYLQKENIIDESGMPKERFSAEFPKEGPSILRIQQVVRGDSAAYFCASSALTGDPHNEQFFGPGTRLTVL.

The V call is TRBV19, the J call TRBJ2-1, with TRBD1 matching 9 bases. This CDR3 is 16 amino acids long. Unmatched junction bases numbered 4, after V lost 3 bases and J lost 1 base. The germline gives CDR1 LNHDA, CDR2 SQIVND (reference sequence). In nucleotides, the CDR3 is TGTGCCAGTAGTATCCTGGGACAGGGATCCTACAATGAGCAGTTCTTC. This sequence encodes CASSILGQGSYNEQFF.

J is TRBJ2-1 and V is TRBV19; 10 positions match TRBD2. CDR1 is LNHDA and CDR2 is SQIVND in the germline V gene (reference sequence). There are 15 residues in the CDR3. J lost 7 bases, V lost 2 bases, and 5 bases had no gene match. The CDR3 region is CASSISSGRRNEQFF. The CDR3 region has the DNA TGTGCCAGTAGTATATCTAGCGGGAGACGGAATGAGCAGTTCTTC.

This clone was observed a single time. The V call is TRBV5-1, the J call TRBJ1-3, with 9 nucleotides matching TRBD1. The germline V gene encodes CDR1 SGHRS and CDR2 YFSETQ. The CDR3 extends over 16 amino acids. With 3 bases clipped from V and 4 bases from J, the junction kept 8 bases outside the gene matches. The CDR3 protein is CASSSGQGLAGNTIYF. The DNA of the CDR3 is TGCGCCAGCAGCTCCGGACAGGGGCTCGCCGGAAACACCATATATTTT.

The J gene is TRBJ2-2, the V gene TRBV27; TRBD1 or TRBD2 may be the D gene (5 bases each). The germline CDR1 and CDR2 sequences are MNHEY and SMNVEV (reference sequence). The CDR3 is 16 amino acids. The V end lost 2 bases, the J end lost 4 bases, and 14 bases lay between the germline ends. The CDR3 here is CASSLTSGLPTGELFF. CDR3 in DNA: TGTGCCAGCAGTTTAACGTCGGGGCTACCCACCGGGGAGCTGTTTTTT.

The V call is TRBV5-1, the J call TRBJ2-3; TRBD1 agrees at 9 bases. The CDR3 has 15 amino acids. V trimming: 1 base; J trimming: 3 bases; junction bases outside the gene matches: 3. Germline CDR1 and CDR2: SGHRS and YFSETQ. CDR3 DNA sequence: TGCGCCAGCAGCTTGCGGGACAGGGTTACAGATACGCAGTATTTT. It is translated as CASSLRDRVTDTQYF. Based on the CDR3 plus reference TRBV5-1 and TRBJ2-3, the full variable domain is KAGVTQTPRYLIKTRGQQVTLSCSPISGHRSVSWYQQTPGQGLQFLFEYFSETQRNKGNFPGRFSGRQFSNSRSEMNVSTLELGDSALYLCASSLRDRVTDTQYFGPGTRLTVL.